This T cell receptor (beta chain) is drawn from a study of blood T cell repertoires in COVID-19. Study context: Acute and convalescent COVID-19 specimens originated in the United States, Italy and Spain. PBMCs, B-cell-depleted T cells, or T cells provided the cDNA or gDNA that made up the material.

Per the germline V gene, CDR1 is MNHEY and CDR2 is SMNVEV (reference sequence). This CDR3 contains 16 residues. The V end was cut by 1 base, the J end by 4 bases, with 13 bases between. Original processing methods: Amplifying reference gene primers gave estimates of nucleated cell counts. The protocol was immunoSEQ multiplex PCR, while the TCRdb copy is restricted to in-frame clones and leaves out a portion. For V, J and clone size, that table is used; D and trimming come from the DNA. The sample consists of 250,000 to 300,000 clones, around 90% of them appearing once. This receptor was obtained from a woman aged 45-65 years who had recovered from COVID-19. The chain has TRBV27 and TRBJ2-2; possibly TRBD1 for D (5 bases). Sequences were obtained from peripheral blood. CDR3 sequence reads: CASSLWSRVSTGELFF. In DNA, the CDR3 is TGTGCCAGCAGTTTATGGTCCAGGGTGAGCACCGGGGAGCTGTTTTTT.